A selection of T cell receptor beta chains follows, all from one sample in a study of blood T cell repertoires in COVID-19. TCRdb's table, derived via immunoSEQ multiplex PCR, lists solely in-frame clones and lacks some. The sample contains around 140,000 clones, around 80% of which appear only once. The sequenced material came from peripheral blood. All receptors derive from a woman aged 60 to 75 with acute or convalescent COVID-19. CDR3s include the opening cysteine and the closing phenylalanine or tryptophan.

j_call v_call cdr3_aa
TRBJ2-1 TRBV7-2 CASTSSFLGTSGSYNEQFF
TRBJ1-1 TRBV7-8 CASIGGRTEAFF
TRBJ1-2 TRBV28 CASKTGGAYGYTF
TRBJ2-5 TRBV6-5 CASSYFGGEETQYF
TRBJ2-1 TRBV24-1 CATSKGTGQHNEQFF
TRBJ1-1 TRBV19 CASSLQGESTEAFF
TRBJ2-1 TRBV9 CASSVGGVLDEQFF
TRBJ1-6 TRBV30 CAWNAGTGDSPLHF
TRBJ2-5 TRBV19 CASNPRGQIETQYF
TRBJ2-7 TRBV10-3 CAIRPTLDEQYF
TRBJ2-3 TRBV6-6 CASEYRTGRTDTQYF
TRBJ2-7 TRBV5-1 CASSSLTGGPGEQYF
TRBJ1-5 TRBV29-1 CSVDRGPQHF
TRBJ2-1 TRBV28 CASSVMYNEQFF
TRBJ2-7 TRBV28 CASSLGRSVYEQYF
TRBJ2-3 TRBV27 CASSKLAGGIRTDTQYF
TRBJ2-5 TRBV20-1 CSASPYQETQYF
TRBJ2-7 TRBV27 CASSLTSRYEQYF
TRBJ2-1 TRBV3-1/TRBV3-2 CASSQGGGYNEQFF
TRBJ1-6 TRBV5-6 CASSLWTGVTDNSPLHF
TRBJ2-7 TRBV6-5 CASSSARDRAPEQYF
TRBJ1-2 TRBV7-9 CASSLVEDGGLF
TRBJ2-5 TRBV5-1 CASSIGLAGLIQETQYF
TRBJ2-5 TRBV10-2 CASWTRQETQYF
TRBJ2-3 TRBV5-1 CASSTGLAGSTDTQYF
TRBJ2-1 TRBV28 CASSFWGTGDSNEQFF
TRBJ2-7 TRBV28 CASSPNPGQGSYEQYF
TRBJ2-2 TRBV5-1 CASSPSSGASRTGELFF
TRBJ2-1 TRBV3-1/TRBV3-2 CASSQGRTREQFF